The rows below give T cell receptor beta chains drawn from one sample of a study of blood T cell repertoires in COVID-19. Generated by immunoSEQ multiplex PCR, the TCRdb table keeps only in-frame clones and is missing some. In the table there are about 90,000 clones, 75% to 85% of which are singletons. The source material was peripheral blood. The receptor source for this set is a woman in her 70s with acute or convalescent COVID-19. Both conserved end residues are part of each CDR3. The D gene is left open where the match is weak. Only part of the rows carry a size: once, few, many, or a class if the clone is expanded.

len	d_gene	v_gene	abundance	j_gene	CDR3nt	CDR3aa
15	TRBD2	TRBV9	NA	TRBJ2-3	TGTGCCAGCAGCGTTAGCGGGGGGCGCACAGATACGCAGTATTTT	CASSVSGGRTDTQYF
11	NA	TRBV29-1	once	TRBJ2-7	TGCAGCGTTGAAGACCGGAGTCTTCTGTACTTC	CSVEDRSLLYF
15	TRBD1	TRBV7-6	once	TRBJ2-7	TGTGCCAGCAGCTTAGGTTCAGGGGGATCCTACGAGCAGTACTTC	CASSLGSGGSYEQYF
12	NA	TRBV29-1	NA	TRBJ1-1	TGCAGCGTTGAGCGGGGGACCACTGAAGCTTTCTTT	CSVERGTTEAFF
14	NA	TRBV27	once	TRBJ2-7	TGTGCCAGCAGTCCCTCAGGAATTTACTACGAGCAGTACTTC	CASSPSGIYYEQYF
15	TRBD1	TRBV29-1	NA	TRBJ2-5	TGCAGCGTAGGGACCTCCGGGACAGGGAAAGAGACCCAGTACTTC	CSVGTSGTGKETQYF
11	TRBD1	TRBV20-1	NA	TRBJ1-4	TGCAGTGCTAGAGCGGACAGGAAACTGTTTTTT	CSARADRKLFF
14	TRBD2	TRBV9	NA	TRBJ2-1	TGTGCCAGCAGCGTAGTAGTGGGAGGGACTGAGCAGTTCTTC	CASSVVVGGTEQFF
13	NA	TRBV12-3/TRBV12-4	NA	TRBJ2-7	TGTGCCAGCACCATTAGAGGGTCCTACGAGCAGTACTTC	CASTIRGSYEQYF
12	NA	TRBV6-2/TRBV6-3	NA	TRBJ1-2	TGTGCCAGCAGTTTTGGCGGTACCAGTCACACCTTC	CASSFGGTSHTF
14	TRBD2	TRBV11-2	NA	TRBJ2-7	TGTGCCAGCAGCTTAGATGGTAGCGGGTACGAGCAGTACTTC	CASSLDGSGYEQYF
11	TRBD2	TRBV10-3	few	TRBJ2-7	TGTGCCATGGGACTAGCGAATGAGCAGTACTTC	CAMGLANEQYF
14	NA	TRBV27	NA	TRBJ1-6	TGTGCCAGCAGTTTATCTGGGGGAGGCCCACCCCTCCACTTT	CASSLSGGGPPLHF
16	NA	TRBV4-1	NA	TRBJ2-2	TGCGCCAGCAGCCGCCCCCCGGGACTCCCCACCGGGGAGCTGTTTTTT	CASSRPPGLPTGELFF
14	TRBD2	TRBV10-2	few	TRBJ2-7	TGCGCCAGCAACATAGCGGGGGGATCCTACGAGCAGTACTTC	CASNIAGGSYEQYF
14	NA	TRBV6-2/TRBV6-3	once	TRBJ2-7	TGTGCCAGCAGTTATACAGGGTACTCCTACGAGCAGTACTTC	CASSYTGYSYEQYF
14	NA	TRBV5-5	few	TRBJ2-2	TGTGCCAGCAGCTTGGGGACAAAGGGCGGGGAGCTGTTTTTT	CASSLGTKGGELFF
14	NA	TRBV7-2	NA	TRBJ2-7	TGTGCCAGCAGCTTAAGACAGCCTTCCTACGAGCAGTACTTC	CASSLRQPSYEQYF
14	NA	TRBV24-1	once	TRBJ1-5	TGTGCCACCAGTGGGCCGGGAAGGGATCAGCCCCAGCATTTT	CATSGPGRDQPQHF
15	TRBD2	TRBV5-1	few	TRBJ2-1	TGCGCCAGCAGCCTGACTAGCGACTCCTACAATGAGCAGTTCTTC	CASSLTSDSYNEQFF
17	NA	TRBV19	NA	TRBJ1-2	TGTGCCAGTAGTCACGCCGGGACTGCCGGCGCTAACTATGGCTACACCTTC	CASSHAGTAGANYGYTF
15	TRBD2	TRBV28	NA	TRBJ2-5	TGTGCCAGCAGTCCTCTCGGGAGGGTCCAAGAGACCCAGTACTTC	CASSPLGRVQETQYF
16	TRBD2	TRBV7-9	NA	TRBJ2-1	TGTGCCAGCAGCCGTCGCGATAGCGGGGTTTACAATGAGCAGTTCTTC	CASSRRDSGVYNEQFF
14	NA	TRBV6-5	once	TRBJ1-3	TGTGCCAGCAGCCTGGGGGGTACTGGAAACACCATATATTTT	CASSLGGTGNTIYF